This T cell receptor beta chain was recovered during a study of cytomegalovirus exposure and HLA in healthy donors. General study points: In a later analysis, at a false discovery rate of 0.05, some 17,000 TCR beta sequences were associated with HLA alleles. When a later analysis compared HLA-associated TCR beta chains with equally common others, the HLA-associated chains turned out to be more clonally expanded and to have lower generation probabilities. There were under 200 TCR beta chains listed as cytomegalovirus-associated.

The germline V gene has CDR1 SGHAT and CDR2 FQNNGV. The length of the CDR3 is 13 residues. The V end was cut by 3 bases, the J end by 4 bases, with 10 bases between. The PCR ran on 60 Vbeta and 13 Jbeta primers. Generated by immunoSEQ multiplex PCR, the TCRdb table keeps only in-frame clones and is missing some. This table holds roughly 200,000 clones, more than 85% found once. To note about this clone: Antigen: not known.

The sequencing input was PBMCs. This chain uses TRBV11-2 with TRBJ2-7, with D tentatively TRBD1 (6 bases). The source of this sequence is a woman between 18 and 29 years old in good health and CMV-seronegative. Written as DNA, the CDR3 is TGTGCCAGCAGCTTCGGCAGGGGATACGAGCAGTACTTC. Its protein is CASSFGRGYEQYF. Combining the CDR3 with reference TRBV11-2 and TRBJ2-7 gives the whole variable domain EAGVAQSPRYKIIEKRQSVAFWCNPISGHATLYWYQQILGQGPKLLIQFQNNGVVDDSQLPKDRFSAERLKGVDSTLKIQPAKLEDSAVYLCASSFGRGYEQYFGPGTRLTVT.